This T cell receptor (beta chain) stems from a study of CD8 T cells in ankylosing spondylitis. The study's findings and limits: Seemingly distinctive of ankylosing spondylitis blood was a TCR beta motif formed by eight highly homologous variants. Clones that were linked to disease were CD8+ and were relatively rare in peripheral blood.

Comments on this clonotype: Its cognate antigen is unknown.

It was by quantitative 5'-RACE with molecular barcodes that TCR beta libraries were made. MiXCR was run by TCRdb on the 5' RACE reads, yielding one entry per CDR3 protein. The sample shows 200,000 to 250,000 distinct CDR3 sequences, roughly 26% of them seen only once. Looked up from germline, CDR1 is SNHLY and CDR2 is FYNNEI. The CDR3 is 15 amino acids. V lost 5 bases to trimming and J lost 0 bases, with 11 bases between them. The TCR originated in a male donor with ankylosing spondylitis or in good health (not recorded which). The chain links TRBV2 to TRBJ1-5; no clear D gene. The sample consisted of blood, either unsorted or a sorted T cell fraction (not recorded which). In DNA, the CDR3 is TGTGCCAGCAGTCCCAGTGTAAATAGCAATCAGCCCCAGCATTTT. As protein: CASSPSVNSNQPQHF.